This TCR beta chain was found in a study of blood T cell repertoires in COVID-19. The data were produced by immunoSEQ multiplex PCR, yet TCRdb's version contains in-frame clones alone and is incomplete. The repertoire includes some 200,000 clones, approximately 85% of them detected once, and 9.8% sits in the top ten. CDR3 size: 15 residues. Losses at the gene ends were 1 base for V and 0 bases for J; bases not matched to a gene: 2. Germline V CDR1 and CDR2: LGHDT, YNNKEL (reference sequence). The sequencing input was peripheral blood. V usage is TRBV3-1 (or the pseudogene TRBV3-2) and J usage is TRBJ2-7, with 8 bases lining up with TRBD2. The TCR sequence derives from a woman aged 80 or older with acute or convalescent COVID-19. The DNA for the CDR3 is TGTGCCAGCAGCCAAGCCGGGACTAGCTCCTACGAGCAGTACTTC. This encodes CASSQAGTSSYEQYF.